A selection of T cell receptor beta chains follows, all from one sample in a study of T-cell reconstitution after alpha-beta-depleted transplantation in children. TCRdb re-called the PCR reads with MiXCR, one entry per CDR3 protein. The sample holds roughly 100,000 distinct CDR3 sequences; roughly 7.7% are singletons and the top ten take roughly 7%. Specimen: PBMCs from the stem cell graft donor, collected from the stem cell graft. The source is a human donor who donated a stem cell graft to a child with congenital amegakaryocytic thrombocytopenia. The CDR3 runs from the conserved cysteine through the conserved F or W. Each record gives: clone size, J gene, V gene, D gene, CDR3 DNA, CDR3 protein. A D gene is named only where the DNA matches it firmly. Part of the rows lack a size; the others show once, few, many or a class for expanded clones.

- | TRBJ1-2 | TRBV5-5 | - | TGTGCCAGCAGCTTGGCCGGGCAAAACTATGGCTACACCTTC | CASSLAGQNYGYTF
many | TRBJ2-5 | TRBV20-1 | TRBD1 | TGCAGTGCTAGAGAGGGACAGACGATCCGAGAGACCCAGTACTTC | CSAREGQTIRETQYF
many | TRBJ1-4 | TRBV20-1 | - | TGCAGTGCTAGAGATCGCCTAGTTGCAACTAATGAAAAACTGTTTTTT | CSARDRLVATNEKLFF
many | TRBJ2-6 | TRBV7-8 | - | TGTGCCAGCAGAGCCCGGGGAACTAACTCTGGGGCCAACGTCCTGACTTTC | CASRARGTNSGANVLTF
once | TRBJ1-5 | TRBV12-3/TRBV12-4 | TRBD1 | TGTGCCAGCTGCAAACAGGGGCAGGGGCCCCAGCATTTT | CASCKQGQGPQHF
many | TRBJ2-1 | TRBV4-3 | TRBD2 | TGCGCCAGCAGCCAGGACGAGTTAGCGGGAGTCTCCTACAATGAGCAGTTCTTC | CASSQDELAGVSYNEQFF
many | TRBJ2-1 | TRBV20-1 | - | TGCAGTGCTAGAGATTTGCACTCCTACAATGAGCAGTTCTTC | CSARDLHSYNEQFF
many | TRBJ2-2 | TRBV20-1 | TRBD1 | TGCAGTGCTAGGGGACAGGGGATCGGGGAGCTGTTTTTT | CSARGQGIGELFF
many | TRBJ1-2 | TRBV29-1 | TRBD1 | TGCAGCGTACAGGGGGCAGGGAACTATGGCTACACCTTC | CSVQGAGNYGYTF
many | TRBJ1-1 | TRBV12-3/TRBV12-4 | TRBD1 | TGTGCCAGCAGTTTCCCGGGACAGGGGCGTACTGAAGCTTTCTTT | CASSFPGQGRTEAFF
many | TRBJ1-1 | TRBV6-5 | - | TGTGCCAGCAGTTACCGCCGGGACACTACACTGACCTTT | CASSYRRDTTLTF
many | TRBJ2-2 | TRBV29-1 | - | TGCAGCGTTGGCCGGGGGGCGGGAGAGACCGGGGAGCTGTTTTTT | CSVGRGAGETGELFF
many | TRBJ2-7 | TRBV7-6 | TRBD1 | TGTGCCAGCAGCGCCTTCAGGGGGTACAAGCAGTACTTC | CASSAFRGYKQYF
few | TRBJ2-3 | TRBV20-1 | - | TGCAGTGCTAGAAGGACGGGGACAGATACGCAGTATTTT | CSARRTGTDTQYF
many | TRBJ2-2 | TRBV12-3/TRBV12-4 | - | TGTGCCAGCAGTTTCGGGCTTGGGGAGCTGTTTTTT | CASSFGLGELFF
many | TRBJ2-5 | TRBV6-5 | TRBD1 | TGTGCCAGCAGTTACTCGACAGGGTTGGAGACCCAGTACTTC | CASSYSTGLETQYF
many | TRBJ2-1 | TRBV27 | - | TGTGCCAGCAGGGAATCAGGCAGGGTCCCAGGTGAGCAGTTCTTC | CASRESGRVPGEQFF
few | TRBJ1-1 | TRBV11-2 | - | TGTGCCAGCAGCTTAGGGATGATAACTGAAGCTTTCTTT | CASSLGMITEAFF
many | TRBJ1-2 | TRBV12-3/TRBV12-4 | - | TGTGCCAGCAGTTTGGAGGGGTATGGCTACACCTTC | CASSLEGYGYTF
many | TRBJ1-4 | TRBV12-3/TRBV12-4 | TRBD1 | TGTGCCAGCAGTTTGACAGGGGTAAACGAAAAACTGTTTTTT | CASSLTGVNEKLFF
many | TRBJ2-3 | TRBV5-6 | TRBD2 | TGTGCCAGCAGCCCGGGACTAGCGGGAGGGGAAGATACGCAGTATTTT | CASSPGLAGGEDTQYF
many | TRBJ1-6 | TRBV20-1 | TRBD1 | TGCAGTGCTCACCGGTGGGACAGGAGCTCCTATAATTCACCCCTCCACTTT | CSAHRWDRSSYNSPLHF
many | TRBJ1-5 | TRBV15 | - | TGTGCCACCAGCAGAGATGACGGGATTGGTCAGCCCCAGCATTTT | CATSRDDGIGQPQHF
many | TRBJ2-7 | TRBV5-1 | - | TGCGCCAGCAGCTTGGAGGAGGCTAGCCGCTACGAGCAGTACTTC | CASSLEEASRYEQYF
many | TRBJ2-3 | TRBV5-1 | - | TGCGCCAGCAACCTCCTGGGGGACACAGATACGCAGTATTTT | CASNLLGDTDTQYF
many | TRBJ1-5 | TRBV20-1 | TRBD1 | TGCAGTGCTAGATCGCCCACAGGGGGCAATCAGCCCCAGCATTTT | CSARSPTGGNQPQHF
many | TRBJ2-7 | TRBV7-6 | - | TGTGCCAGCAGCTTTGGGGGCGACGTGGACGAGCAGTACTTC | CASSFGGDVDEQYF